This T cell receptor beta chain was sequenced in a study of cytomegalovirus exposure and HLA in healthy donors. Across the whole study: There were around 100 million unique TCR beta sequences, drawn from approximately 190 million T cells, in an earlier analysis.

Germline values: CDR1 SGHTS, CDR2 YDEGEE. The CDR3 sequence is 15 residues long. With V trimmed by 4 bases and J by 5 bases, 12 bases remained unmatched. Concerning this clone itself: The antigen remains unidentified.

Whole-study results and caveats: Cytomegalovirus status, reportedly, was diagnosed with high specificity and sensitivity by the classifier. Per a later analysis, 15,000 to 20,000 TCR beta sequences showed association with HLA alleles at 0.05 false discovery rate. As a later analysis revealed, most CMV-associated TCR beta chains appeared HLA-restricted.

A multiplex PCR was run with 60 Vbeta primers and 13 Jbeta primers. TCRdb's copy holds only in-frame clones and misses some; the assay was immunoSEQ multiplex PCR. Altogether 140,000 to 150,000 clones are present, roughly 80% being singletons, with the ten largest covering 3.5% to 5.5%. The sample was PBMCs. The chain combines TRBV5-8 with TRBJ2-7; 7 bases fit TRBD1. The source is a middle-aged woman in good health and CMV-seropositive. In DNA form, the CDR3 reads TGTGCCAGCAGCCCGAGGGGGCAGGGTACGAACGAGCAGTACTTC. Translation: CASSPRGQGTNEQYF.